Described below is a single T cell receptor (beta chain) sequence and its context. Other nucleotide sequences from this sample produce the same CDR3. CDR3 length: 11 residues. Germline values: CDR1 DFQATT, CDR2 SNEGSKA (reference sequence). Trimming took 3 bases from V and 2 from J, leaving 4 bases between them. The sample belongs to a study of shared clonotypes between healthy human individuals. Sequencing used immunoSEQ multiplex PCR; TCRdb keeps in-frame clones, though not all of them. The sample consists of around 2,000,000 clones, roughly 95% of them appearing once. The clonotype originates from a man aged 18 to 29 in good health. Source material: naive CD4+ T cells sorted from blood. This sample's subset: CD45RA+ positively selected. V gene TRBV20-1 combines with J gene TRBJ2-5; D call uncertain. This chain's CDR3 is CSARAQETQYF. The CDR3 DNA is TGCAGTGCTAGGGCTCAAGAGACCCAGTACTTC.